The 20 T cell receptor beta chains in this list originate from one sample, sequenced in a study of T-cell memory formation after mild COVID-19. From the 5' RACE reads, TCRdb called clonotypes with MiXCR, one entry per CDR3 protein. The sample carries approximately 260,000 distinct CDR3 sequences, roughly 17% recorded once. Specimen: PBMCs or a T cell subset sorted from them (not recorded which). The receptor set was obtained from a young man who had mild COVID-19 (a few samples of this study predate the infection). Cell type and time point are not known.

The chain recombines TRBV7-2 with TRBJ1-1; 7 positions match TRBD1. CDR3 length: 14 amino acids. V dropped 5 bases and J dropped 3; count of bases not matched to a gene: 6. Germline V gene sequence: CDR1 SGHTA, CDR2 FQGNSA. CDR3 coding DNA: TGTGCCAGCAGCGGGCAACAGGGGTACACTGAAGCTTTCTTT. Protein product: CASSGQQGYTEAFF.

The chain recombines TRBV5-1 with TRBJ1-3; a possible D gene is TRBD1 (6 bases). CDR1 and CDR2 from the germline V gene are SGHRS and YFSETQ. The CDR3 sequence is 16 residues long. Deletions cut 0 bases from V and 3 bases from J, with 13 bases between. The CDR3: CASSLAGTNYGNTIYF. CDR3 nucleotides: TGCGCCAGCAGCTTGGCCGGGACAAATTATGGAAACACCATATATTTT.

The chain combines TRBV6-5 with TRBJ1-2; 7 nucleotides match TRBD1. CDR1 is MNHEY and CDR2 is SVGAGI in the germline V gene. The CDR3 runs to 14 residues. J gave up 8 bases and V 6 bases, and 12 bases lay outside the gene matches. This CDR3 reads CASSPRLGGRGYTF. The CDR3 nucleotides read TGTGCCAGCAGCCCGCGACTAGGGGGCAGGGGCTACACCTTC.

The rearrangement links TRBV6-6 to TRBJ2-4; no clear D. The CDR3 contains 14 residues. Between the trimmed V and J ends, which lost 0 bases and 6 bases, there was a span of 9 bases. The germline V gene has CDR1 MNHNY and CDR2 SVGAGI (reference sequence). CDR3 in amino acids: CASSYSDFPNIQYF. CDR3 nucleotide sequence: TGTGCCAGCAGTTACTCGGATTTCCCAAACATTCAGTACTTC.

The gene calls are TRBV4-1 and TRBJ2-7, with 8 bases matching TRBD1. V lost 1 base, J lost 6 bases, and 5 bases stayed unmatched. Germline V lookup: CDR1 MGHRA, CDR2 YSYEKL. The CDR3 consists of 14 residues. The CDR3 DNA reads TGCGCCAGCAGCCAAGTCCCCGGACAGGGCGAGCAGTACGTC. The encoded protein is CASSQVPGQGEQYV.

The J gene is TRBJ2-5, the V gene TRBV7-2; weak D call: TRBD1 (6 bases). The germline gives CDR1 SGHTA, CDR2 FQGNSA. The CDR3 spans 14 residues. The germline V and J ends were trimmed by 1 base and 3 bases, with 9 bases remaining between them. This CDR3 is CASSLGGGKETQYF. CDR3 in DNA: TGTGCCAGCAGCTTAGGTGGGGGCAAAGAGACCCAGTACTTC.

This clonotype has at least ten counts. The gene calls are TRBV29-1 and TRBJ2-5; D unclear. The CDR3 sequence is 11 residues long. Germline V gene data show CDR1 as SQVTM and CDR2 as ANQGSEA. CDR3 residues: CGATPSQTQYF. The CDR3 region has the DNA TGCGGCGCTACTCCCAGCCAGACCCAGTACTTC.

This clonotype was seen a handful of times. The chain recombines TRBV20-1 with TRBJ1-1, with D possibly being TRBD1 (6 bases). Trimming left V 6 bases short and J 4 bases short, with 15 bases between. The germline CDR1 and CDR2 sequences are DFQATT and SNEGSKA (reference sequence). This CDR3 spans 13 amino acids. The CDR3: CSAFDRTGTEAFF. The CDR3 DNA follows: TGCAGTGCCTTTGACAGGACTGGCACTGAAGCTTTCTTT.

CDR3 region: CAIRGEAKNIQYF. DNA for the CDR3: TGTGCCATCAGGGGTGAGGCCAAAAACATTCAGTACTTC. The chain is built from TRBV10-3 and TRBJ2-4; D is unclear. The germline V and J ends were trimmed by 6 bases and 1 base, with 7 bases remaining between them. This CDR3 contains 13 residues. The germline gives CDR1 ENHRY, CDR2 SYGVKD.

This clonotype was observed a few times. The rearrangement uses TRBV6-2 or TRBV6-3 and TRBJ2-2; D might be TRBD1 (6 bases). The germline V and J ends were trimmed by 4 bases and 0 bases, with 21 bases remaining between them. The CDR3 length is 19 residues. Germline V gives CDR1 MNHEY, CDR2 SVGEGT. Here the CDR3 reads CASSSTASSGTPNTGELFF. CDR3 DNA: TGTGCCAGCAGTTCCACGGCTTCATCCGGGACACCGAACACCGGGGAGCTGTTTTTT.

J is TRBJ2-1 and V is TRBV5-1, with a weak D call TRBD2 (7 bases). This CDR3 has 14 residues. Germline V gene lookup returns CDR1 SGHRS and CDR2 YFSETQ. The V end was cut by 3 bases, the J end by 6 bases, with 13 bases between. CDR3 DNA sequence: TGCGCCAGCAGCTGTGGACTAGGGGGCAATGAGCAGTTCTTC. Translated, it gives CASSCGLGGNEQFF.

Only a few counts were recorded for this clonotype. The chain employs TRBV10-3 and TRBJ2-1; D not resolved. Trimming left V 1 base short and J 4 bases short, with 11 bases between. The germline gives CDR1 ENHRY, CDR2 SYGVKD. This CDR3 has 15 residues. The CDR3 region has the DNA TGTGCCATCAGTGAGTTTGGGGTGGAGTACAATGAGCAGTTCTTC. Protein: CAISEFGVEYNEQFF.

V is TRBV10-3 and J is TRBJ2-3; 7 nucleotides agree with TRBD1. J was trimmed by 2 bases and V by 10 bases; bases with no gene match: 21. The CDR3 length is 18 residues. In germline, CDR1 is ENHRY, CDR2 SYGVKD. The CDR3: CATTAYQGQTDYTDTQYF. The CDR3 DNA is TGTGCCACCACTGCGTATCAGGGACAGACCGACTACACAGATACGCAGTATTTT.

Written as DNA, the CDR3 is TGTGCCAGCAGCACGGGAGGAAAACTGTTTTTT. As protein: CASSTGGKLFF. The J gene is TRBJ1-4, the V gene TRBV7-2; no clear D gene. CDR1 SGHTA and CDR2 FQGNSA come from the germline V gene. V lost 5 bases and J 10 bases, leaving 8 bases between the germline ends. The CDR3 runs 11 residues.

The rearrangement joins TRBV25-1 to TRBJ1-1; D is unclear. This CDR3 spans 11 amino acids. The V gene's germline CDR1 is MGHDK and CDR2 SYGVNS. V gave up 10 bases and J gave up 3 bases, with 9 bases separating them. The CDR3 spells CAKTRDTEAFF. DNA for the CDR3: TGTGCCAAGACGAGGGACACTGAAGCTTTCTTT.

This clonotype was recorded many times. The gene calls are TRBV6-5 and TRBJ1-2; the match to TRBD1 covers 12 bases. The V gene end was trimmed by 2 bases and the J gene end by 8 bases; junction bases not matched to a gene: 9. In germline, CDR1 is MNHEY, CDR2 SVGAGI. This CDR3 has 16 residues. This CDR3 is CASSYEWDRGLGGYTF. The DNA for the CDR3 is TGTGCCAGCAGTTACGAGTGGGACAGGGGGCTGGGCGGCTACACCTTC.

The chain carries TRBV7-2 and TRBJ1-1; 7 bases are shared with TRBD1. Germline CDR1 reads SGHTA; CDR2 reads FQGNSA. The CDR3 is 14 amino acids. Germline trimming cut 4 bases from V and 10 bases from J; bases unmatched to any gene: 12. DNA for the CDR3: TGTGCCAGCAGCTACAGGGGTTCGGGGTTGGTAGCTTTCTTT. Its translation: CASSYRGSGLVAFF.

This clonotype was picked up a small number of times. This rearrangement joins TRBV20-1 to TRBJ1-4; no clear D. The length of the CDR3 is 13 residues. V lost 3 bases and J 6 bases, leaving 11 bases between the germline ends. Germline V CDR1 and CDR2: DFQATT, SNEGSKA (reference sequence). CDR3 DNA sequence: TGCAGTGCTAGGGACCCGCTTGATGAAAAACTGTTTTTT. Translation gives CSARDPLDEKLFF.

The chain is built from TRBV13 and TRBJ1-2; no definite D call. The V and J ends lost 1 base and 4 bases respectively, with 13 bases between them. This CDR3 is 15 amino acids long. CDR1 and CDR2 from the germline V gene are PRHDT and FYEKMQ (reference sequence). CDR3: CASSLEESPIYGYTF. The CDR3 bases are TGTGCCAGCAGCTTAGAGGAGTCGCCCATCTATGGCTACACCTTC. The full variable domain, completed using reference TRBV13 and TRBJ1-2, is AAGVIQSPRHLIKEKRETATLKCYPIPRHDTVYWYQQGPGQDPQFLISFYEKMQSDKGSIPDRFSAQQFSDYHSELNMSSLELGDSALYFCASSLEESPIYGYTFGSGTRLTVV.

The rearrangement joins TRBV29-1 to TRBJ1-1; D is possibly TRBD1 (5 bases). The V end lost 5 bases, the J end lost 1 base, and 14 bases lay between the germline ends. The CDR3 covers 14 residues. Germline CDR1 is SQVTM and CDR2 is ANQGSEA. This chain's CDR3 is CSVPPGQGNTEAFF. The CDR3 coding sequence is TGCAGCGTTCCCCCGGGCCAGGGGAACACTGAAGCTTTCTTT. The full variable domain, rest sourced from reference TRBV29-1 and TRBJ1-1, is SAVISQKPSRDICQRGTSLTIQCQVDSQVTMMFWYRQQPGQSLTLIATANQGSEATYESGFVIDKFPISRPNLTFSTLTVSNMSPEDSSIYLCSVPPGQGNTEAFFGQGTRLTVV.